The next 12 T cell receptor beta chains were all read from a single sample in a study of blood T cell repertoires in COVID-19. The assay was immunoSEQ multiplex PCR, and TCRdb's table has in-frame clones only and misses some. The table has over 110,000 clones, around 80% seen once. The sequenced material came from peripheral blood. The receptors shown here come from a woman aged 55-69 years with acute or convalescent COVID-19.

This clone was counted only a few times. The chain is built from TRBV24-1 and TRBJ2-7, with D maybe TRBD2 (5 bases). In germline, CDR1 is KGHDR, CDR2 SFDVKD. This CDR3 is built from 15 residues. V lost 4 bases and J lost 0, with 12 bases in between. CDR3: CATSEVGVPSYEQYF. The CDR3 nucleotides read TGTGCCACCAGTGAGGTGGGAGTACCCTCCTACGAGCAGTACTTC.

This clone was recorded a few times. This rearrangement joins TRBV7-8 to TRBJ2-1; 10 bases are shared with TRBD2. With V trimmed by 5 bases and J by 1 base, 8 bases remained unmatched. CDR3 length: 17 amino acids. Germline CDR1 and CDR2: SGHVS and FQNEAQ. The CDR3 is CASSQSGRALSYNEQFF. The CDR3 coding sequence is TGTGCCAGCAGCCAAAGCGGGAGGGCCCTTTCCTACAATGAGCAGTTCTTC.

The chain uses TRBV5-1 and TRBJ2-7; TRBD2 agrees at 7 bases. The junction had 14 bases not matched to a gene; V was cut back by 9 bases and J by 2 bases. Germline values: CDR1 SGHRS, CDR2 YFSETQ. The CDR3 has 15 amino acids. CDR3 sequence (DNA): TGCGCCACCAAGGAATTAGCGGGTCCAGCCTACGAGCAGTACTTC. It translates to CATKELAGPAYEQYF.

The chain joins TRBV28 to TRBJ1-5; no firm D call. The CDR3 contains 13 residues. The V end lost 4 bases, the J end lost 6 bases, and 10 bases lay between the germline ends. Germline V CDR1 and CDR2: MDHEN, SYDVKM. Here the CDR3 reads CASSWVEGQPQHF. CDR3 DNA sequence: TGTGCCAGCAGTTGGGTCGAGGGTCAGCCCCAGCATTTT. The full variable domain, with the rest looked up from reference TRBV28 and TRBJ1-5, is DVKVTQSSRYLVKRTGEKVFLECVQDMDHENMFWYRQDPGLGLRLIYFSYDVKMKEKGDIPEGYSVSREKKERFSLILESASTNQTSMYLCASSWVEGQPQHFGDGTRLSIL.

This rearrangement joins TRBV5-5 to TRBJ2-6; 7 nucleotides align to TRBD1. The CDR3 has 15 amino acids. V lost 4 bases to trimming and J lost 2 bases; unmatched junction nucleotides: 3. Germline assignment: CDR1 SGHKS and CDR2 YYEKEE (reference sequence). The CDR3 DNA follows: TGTGCCAGCAGCCCCACAGGGGCTGGGGCCAACGTCCTGACTTTC. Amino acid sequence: CASSPTGAGANVLTF.

In DNA, the CDR3 is TGTGCCAGCAGCCAAGCGGACAGGGGGAACACTGAAGCTTTCTTT. Encoded protein: CASSQADRGNTEAFF. The chain has TRBV4-2 and TRBJ1-1, with 9 bases aligning to TRBD1. Germline trimming cut 1 base from V and 1 base from J; bases unmatched to any gene: 1. The V gene's germline CDR1 is LGHNA and CDR2 YNFKEQ. CDR3 length: 15 residues.

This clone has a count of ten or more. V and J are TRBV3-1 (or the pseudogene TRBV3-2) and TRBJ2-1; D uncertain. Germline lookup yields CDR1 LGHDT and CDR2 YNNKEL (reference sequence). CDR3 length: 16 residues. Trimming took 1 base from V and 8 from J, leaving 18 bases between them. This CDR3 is CASSQVFFDLFDEQFF. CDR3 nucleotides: TGTGCCAGCAGCCAAGTTTTTTTTGACTTATTCGATGAGCAGTTCTTC.

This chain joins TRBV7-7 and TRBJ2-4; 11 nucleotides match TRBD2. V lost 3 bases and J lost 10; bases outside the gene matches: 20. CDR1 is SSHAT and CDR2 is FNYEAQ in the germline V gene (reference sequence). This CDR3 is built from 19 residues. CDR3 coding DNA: TGTGCCAGCAGCTTTGACGTCGGGACTAGCGGCCAAGGGGGGCCTATTCAGTACTTC. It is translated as CASSFDVGTSGQGGPIQYF.

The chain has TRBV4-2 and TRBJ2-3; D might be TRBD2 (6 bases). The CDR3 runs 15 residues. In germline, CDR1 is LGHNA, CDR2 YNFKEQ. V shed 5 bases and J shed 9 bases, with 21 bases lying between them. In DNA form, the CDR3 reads TGTGCCAGCAGCAAAAGATTAGAGGGGCGGGACACGCAGTATTTT. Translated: CASSKRLEGRDTQYF.

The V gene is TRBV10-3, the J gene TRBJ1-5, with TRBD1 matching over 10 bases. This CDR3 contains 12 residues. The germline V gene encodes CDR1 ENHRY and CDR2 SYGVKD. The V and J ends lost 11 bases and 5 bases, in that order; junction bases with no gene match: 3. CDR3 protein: CAVGTGDQPQHF. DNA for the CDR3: TGTGCCGTAGGGACAGGGGATCAGCCCCAGCATTTT.

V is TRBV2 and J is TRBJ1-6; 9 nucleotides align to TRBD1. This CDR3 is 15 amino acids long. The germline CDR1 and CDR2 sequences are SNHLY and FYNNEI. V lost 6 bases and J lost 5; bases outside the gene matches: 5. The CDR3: CASRAQGAHNSPLHF. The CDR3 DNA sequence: TGTGCCAGCAGGGCACAGGGGGCACATAATTCACCCCTCCACTTT. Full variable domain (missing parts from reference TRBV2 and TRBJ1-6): EPEVTQTPSHQVTQMGQEVILRCVPISNHLYFYWYRQILGQKVEFLVSFYNNEISEKSEIFDDQFSVERPDGSNFTLKIRSTKLEDSAMYFCASRAQGAHNSPLHFGNGTRLTVT.

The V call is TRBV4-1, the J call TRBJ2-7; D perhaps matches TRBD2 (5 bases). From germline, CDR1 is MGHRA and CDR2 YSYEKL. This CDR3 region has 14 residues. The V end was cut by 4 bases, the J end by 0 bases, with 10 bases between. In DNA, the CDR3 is TGCGCCAGCAGCCCCGTAGAGGGCTCCTACGAGCAGTACTTC. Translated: CASSPVEGSYEQYF.